Sequencing of this T cell receptor beta chain was carried out in a study of cytomegalovirus exposure and HLA in healthy donors. Study in general: About 85 million unique TCRs from HLA-typed donors were held in an early release of data. Study outcomes and limitations: Most of the TCR beta V segments (in an earlier analysis) were productive either about 87% or about 30% of the time. Rarity held for most TCR sequences, but there were some public TCRs that occurred in many donors. A later analysis reportedly found fewer N-insertions in an Asian-associated ancestry cluster than the roughly 670-donor mean.

A word on this clone: Its antigen is unidentified.

PCR involved 60 Vbeta and 13 Jbeta primers. Repertoires were generated with immunoSEQ multiplex PCR, while TCRdb's copy carries only in-frame clones and drops some. Its table lists about 77,000 clones. The TCR originated in a man aged 50-59 years in good health and CMV-seropositive. The material sequenced was PBMCs.

In nucleotides, the CDR3 is TGTGCCAGCAGTGTAACCTCCGGGACAGGGGAAGAAAAACTGTTTTTT. It encodes CASSVTSGTGEEKLFF. The rearrangement uses TRBV6-1 and TRBJ1-4; TRBD1 matches 10 bases. The CDR3 is made up of 16 amino acids. The junction had 10 bases not matched to a gene; V was cut back by 4 bases and J by 8 bases. Germline loops: CDR1 MNHNS, CDR2 SASEGT.